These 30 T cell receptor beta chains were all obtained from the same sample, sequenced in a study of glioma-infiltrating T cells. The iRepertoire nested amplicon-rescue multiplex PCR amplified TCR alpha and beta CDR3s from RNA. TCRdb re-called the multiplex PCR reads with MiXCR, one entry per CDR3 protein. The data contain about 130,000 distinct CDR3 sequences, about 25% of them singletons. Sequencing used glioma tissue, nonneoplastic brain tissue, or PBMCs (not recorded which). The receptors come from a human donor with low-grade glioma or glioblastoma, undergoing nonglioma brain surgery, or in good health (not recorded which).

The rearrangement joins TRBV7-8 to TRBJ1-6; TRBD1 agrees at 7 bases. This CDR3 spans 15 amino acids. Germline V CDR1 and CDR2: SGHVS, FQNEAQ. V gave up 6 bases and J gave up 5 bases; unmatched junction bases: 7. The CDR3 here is CASRTGQQNNSPLHF. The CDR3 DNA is TGTGCCAGCAGGACGGGACAGCAGAATAATTCACCCCTCCACTTT. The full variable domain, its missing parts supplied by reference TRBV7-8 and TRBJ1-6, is GAGVSQSPRYKVAKRGQDVALRCDPISGHVSLFWYQQALGQGPEFLTYFQNEAQLDKSGLPSDRFFAERPEGSVSTLKIQRTQQEDSAVYLCASRTGQQNNSPLHFGNGTRLTVT.

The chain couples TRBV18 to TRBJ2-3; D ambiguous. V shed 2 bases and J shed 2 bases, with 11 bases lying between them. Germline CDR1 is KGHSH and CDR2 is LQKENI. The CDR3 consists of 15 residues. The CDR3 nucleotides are TGTGCCAGCTCACCAGGAACTACTATCACAGATACGCAGTATTTT. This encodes CASSPGTTITDTQYF.

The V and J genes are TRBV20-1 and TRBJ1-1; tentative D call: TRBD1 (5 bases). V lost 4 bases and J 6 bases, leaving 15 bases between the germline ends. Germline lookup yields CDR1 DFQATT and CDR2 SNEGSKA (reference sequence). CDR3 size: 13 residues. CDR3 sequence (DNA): TGCAGTGCTATAATAGGGGCCAAGGCTGAAGCTTTCTTT. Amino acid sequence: CSAIIGAKAEAFF.

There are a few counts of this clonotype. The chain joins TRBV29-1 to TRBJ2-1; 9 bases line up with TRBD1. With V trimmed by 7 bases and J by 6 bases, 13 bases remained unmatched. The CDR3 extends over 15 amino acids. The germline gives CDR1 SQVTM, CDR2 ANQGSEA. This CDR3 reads CSAATPGQGINEQFF. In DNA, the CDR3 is TGCAGCGCCGCCACCCCGGGACAGGGAATCAATGAGCAGTTCTTC.

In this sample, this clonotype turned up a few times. The chain's CDR3 is CASSPRDNLKETQYF. For the CDR3, the DNA is TGTGCCAGCTCACCACGGGACAATCTAAAAGAGACCCAGTACTTC. The gene calls are TRBV18 and TRBJ2-5; TRBD1 might be the D (6 bases). The CDR3 has 15 residues. Germline V CDR1 and CDR2: KGHSH, LQKENI. V gave up 1 base and J gave up 3 bases, with 12 bases separating them.

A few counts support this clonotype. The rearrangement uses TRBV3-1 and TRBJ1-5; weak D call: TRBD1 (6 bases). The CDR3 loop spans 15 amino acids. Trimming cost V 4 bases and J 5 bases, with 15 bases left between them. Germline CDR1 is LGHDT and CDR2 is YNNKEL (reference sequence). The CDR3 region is CASSPRDNVHQPQHF. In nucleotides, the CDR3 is TGTGCCAGCAGCCCCCGGGACAACGTACATCAGCCCCAGCATTTT. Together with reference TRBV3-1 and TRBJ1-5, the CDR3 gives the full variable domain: DTAVSQTPKYLVTQMGNDKSIKCEQNLGHDTMYWYKQDSKKFLKIMFSYNNKELIINETVPNRFSPKSPDKAHLNLHINSLELGDSAVYFCASSPRDNVHQPQHFGDGTRLSIL.

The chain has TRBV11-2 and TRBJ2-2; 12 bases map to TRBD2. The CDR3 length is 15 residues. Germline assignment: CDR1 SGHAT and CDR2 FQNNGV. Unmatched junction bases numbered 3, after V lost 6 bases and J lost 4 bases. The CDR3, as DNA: TGTGCCAGCAGAGGACTAGCGGGGTTCACCGGGGAGCTGTTTTTT. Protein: CASRGLAGFTGELFF. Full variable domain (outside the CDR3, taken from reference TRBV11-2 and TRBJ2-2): EAGVAQSPRYKIIEKRQSVAFWCNPISGHATLYWYQQILGQGPKLLIQFQNNGVVDDSQLPKDRFSAERLKGVDSTLKIQPAKLEDSAVYLCASRGLAGFTGELFFGEGSRLTVL.

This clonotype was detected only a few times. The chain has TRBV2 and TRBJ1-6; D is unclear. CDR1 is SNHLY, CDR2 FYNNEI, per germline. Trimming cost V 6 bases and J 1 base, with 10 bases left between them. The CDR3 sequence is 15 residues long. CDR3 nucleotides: TGTGCCAGCAGGGCCGAAAGGTCCTATAATTCACCCCTCCACTTT. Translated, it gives CASRAERSYNSPLHF. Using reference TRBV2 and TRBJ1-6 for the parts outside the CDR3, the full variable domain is EPEVTQTPSHQVTQMGQEVILRCVPISNHLYFYWYRQILGQKVEFLVSFYNNEISEKSEIFDDQFSVERPDGSNFTLKIRSTKLEDSAMYFCASRAERSYNSPLHFGNGTRLTVT.

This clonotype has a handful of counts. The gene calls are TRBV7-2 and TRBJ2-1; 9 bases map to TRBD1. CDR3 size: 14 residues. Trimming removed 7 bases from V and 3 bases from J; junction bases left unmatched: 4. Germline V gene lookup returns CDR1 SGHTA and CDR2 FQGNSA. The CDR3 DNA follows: TGTGCCAGCAAACGGGACAGGGACTACAATGAGCAGTTCTTC. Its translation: CASKRDRDYNEQFF. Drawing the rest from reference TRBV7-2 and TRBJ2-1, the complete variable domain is GAGVSQSPSNKVTEKGKDVELRCDPISGHTALYWYRQSLGQGLEFLIYFQGNSAPDKSGLPSDRFSAERTGGSVSTLTIQRTQQEDSAVYLCASKRDRDYNEQFFGPGTRLTVL.

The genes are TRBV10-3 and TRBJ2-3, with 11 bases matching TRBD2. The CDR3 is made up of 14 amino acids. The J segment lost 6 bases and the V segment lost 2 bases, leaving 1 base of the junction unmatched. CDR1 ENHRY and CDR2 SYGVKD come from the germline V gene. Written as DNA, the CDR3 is TGTGCCATCAGTGAGAGGACTAGCGGGGATACGCAGTATTTT. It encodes CAISERTSGDTQYF.

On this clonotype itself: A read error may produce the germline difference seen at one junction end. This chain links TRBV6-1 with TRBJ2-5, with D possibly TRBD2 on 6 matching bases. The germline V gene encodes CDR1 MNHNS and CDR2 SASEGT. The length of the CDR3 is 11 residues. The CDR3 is CASLQRETLYF. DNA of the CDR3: TGTGCCAGCCTTCAACGGGAGACCCTGTACTTC.

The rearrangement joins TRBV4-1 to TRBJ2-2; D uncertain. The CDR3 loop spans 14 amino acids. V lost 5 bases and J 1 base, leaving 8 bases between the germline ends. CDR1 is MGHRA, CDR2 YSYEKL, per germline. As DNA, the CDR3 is TGCGCCAGCAGCTACAGACGGAACACCGGGGAGCTGTTTTTT. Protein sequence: CASSYRRNTGELFF.

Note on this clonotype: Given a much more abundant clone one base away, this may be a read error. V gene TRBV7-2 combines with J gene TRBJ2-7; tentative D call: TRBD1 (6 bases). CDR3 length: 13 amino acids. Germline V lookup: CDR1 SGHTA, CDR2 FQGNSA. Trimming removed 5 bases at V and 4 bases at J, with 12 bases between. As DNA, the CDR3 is TGTGCCAGCAGCCAGGGGTATCAGTACGAGCAGTACGTC. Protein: CASSQGYQYEQYV.

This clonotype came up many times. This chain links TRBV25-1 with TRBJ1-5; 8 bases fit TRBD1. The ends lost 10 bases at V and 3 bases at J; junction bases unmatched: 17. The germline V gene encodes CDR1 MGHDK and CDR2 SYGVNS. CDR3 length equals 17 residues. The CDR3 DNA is TGTGCCAACGACCCTTCCTTCGAGACAGGGGTCAATCAGCCCCAGCATTTT. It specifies CANDPSFETGVNQPQHF.

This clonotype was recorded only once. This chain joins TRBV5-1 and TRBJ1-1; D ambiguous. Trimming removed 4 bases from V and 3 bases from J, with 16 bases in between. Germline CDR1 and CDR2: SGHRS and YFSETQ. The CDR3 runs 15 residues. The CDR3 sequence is CASSPTAGSDTEAFF. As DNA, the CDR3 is TGCGCCAGCAGCCCCACCGCCGGGTCGGACACTGAAGCTTTCTTT.

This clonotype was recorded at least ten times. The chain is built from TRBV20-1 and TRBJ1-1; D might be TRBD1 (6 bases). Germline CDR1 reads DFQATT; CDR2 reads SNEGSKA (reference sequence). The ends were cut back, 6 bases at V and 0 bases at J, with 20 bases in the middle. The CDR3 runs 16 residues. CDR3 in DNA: TGCAGTGCCGAAAAGGTGGGACACAAACTGAACACTGAAGCTTTCTTT. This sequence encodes CSAEKVGHKLNTEAFF.

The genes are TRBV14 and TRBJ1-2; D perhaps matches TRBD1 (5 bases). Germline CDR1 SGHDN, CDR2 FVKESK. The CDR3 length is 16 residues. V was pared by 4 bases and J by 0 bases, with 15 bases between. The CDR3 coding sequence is TGTGCCAGCAGCCTCCAAGGGGCAGCGCCTAACTATGGCTACACCTTC. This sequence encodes CASSLQGAAPNYGYTF.

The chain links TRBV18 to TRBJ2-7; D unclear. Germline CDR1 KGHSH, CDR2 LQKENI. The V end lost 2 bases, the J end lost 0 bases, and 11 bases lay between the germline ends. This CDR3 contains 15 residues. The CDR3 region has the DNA TGTGCCAGCTCACCATCCAGTGGGGTCTCCTACGAGCAGTACGTC. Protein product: CASSPSSGVSYEQYV.

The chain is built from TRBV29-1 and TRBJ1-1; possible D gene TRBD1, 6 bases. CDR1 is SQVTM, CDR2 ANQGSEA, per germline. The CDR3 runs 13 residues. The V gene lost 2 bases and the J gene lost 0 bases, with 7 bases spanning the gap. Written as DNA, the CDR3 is TGCAGCGTTGAAAAGGGGGTGAACACTGAAGCTTTCTTT. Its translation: CSVEKGVNTEAFF.

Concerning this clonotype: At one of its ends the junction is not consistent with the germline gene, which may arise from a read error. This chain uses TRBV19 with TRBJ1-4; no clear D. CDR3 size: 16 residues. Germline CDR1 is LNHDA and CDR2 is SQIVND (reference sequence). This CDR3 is CASRVFLSATSEKLFF. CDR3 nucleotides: TGTGCCAGTAGGGTCTTTTTGTCGGCAACTAGTGAAAAACTGTTTTTT.

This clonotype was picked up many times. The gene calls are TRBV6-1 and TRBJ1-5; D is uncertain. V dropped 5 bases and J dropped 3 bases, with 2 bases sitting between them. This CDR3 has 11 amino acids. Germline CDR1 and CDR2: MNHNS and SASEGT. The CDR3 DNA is TGTGCCAGCAGTAACAATCAGCCCCAGCATTTT. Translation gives CASSNNQPQHF.

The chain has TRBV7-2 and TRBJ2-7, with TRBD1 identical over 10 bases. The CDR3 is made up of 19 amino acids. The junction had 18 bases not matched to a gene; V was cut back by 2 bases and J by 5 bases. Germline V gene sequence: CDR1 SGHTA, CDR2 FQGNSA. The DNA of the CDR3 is TGTGCCAGCAGCTTAATCGGGCCTTCGACTGGGACAGGGGCGGACGAGCAGTACGTC. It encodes CASSLIGPSTGTGADEQYV.

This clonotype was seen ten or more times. The CDR3 bases are TGTGCCAGCACCTGGAACAATGAGCAGTTCTTC. It translates to CASTWNNEQFF. The chain joins TRBV6-1 to TRBJ2-1, with D unclear. V lost 7 bases and J lost 5, with 6 bases in between. CDR1 and CDR2 (germline): MNHNS, SASEGT. CDR3 length equals 11 residues.

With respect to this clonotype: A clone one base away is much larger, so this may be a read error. The CDR3 DNA reads as TGTGCCACCAGCAGAGATACGGGGCGCGGAGGGACCCAGTACTTC. It specifies CATSRDTGRGGTQYF. The V call is TRBV15, the J call TRBJ2-5; the D gene could be TRBD1 or TRBD2 (5 bases each). CDR1 is LNHNV, CDR2 YYDKDF, per germline (reference sequence). Trimming removed 0 bases at V and 7 bases at J, with 15 bases between. This CDR3 has 15 amino acids.

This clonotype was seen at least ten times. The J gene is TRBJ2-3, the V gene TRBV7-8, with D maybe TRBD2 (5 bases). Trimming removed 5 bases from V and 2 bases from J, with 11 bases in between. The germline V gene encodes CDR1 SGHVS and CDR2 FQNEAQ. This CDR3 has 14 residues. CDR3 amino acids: CASSPEALTDTQYF. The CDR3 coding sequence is TGTGCCAGCAGCCCGGAGGCCCTCACAGATACGCAGTATTTT. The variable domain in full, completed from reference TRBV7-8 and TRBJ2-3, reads GAGVSQSPRYKVAKRGQDVALRCDPISGHVSLFWYQQALGQGPEFLTYFQNEAQLDKSGLPSDRFFAERPEGSVSTLKIQRTQQEDSAVYLCASSPEALTDTQYFGPGTRLTVL.

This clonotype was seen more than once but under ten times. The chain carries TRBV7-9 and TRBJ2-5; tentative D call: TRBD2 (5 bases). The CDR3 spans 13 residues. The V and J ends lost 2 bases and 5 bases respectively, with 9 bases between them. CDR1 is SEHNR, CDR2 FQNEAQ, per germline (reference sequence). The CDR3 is CASSLSGMETQYF. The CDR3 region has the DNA TGTGCCAGCAGCTTATCGGGGATGGAGACCCAGTACTTC.

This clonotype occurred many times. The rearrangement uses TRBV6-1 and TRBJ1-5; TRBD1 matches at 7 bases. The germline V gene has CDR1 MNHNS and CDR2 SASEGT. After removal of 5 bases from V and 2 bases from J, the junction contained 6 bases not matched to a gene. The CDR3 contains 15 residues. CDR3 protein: CASSSTGVGNQPQHF. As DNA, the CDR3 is TGTGCCAGCAGTTCCACAGGGGTGGGCAATCAGCCCCAGCATTTT.

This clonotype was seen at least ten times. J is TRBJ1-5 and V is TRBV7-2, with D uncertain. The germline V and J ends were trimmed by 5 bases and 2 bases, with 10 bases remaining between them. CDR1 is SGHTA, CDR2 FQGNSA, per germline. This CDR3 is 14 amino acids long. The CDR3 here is CASSPVLGNQPQHF. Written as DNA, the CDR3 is TGTGCCAGCAGCCCCGTTTTGGGCAATCAGCCCCAGCATTTT.

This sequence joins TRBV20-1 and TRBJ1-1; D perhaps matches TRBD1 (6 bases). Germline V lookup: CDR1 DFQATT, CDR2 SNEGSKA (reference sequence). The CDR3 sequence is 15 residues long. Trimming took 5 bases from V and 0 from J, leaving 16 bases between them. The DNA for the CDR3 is TGCAGTGCTGGCCCCGGGACAACCATGAACACTGAAGCTTTCTTT. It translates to CSAGPGTTMNTEAFF.

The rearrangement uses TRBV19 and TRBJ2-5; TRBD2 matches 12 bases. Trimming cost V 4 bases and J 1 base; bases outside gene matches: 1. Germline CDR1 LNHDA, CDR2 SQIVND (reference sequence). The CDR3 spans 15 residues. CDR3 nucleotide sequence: TGTGCCAGTAGTAGGACTAGCGGGACCCAAGAGACCCAGTACTTC. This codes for CASSRTSGTQETQYF.